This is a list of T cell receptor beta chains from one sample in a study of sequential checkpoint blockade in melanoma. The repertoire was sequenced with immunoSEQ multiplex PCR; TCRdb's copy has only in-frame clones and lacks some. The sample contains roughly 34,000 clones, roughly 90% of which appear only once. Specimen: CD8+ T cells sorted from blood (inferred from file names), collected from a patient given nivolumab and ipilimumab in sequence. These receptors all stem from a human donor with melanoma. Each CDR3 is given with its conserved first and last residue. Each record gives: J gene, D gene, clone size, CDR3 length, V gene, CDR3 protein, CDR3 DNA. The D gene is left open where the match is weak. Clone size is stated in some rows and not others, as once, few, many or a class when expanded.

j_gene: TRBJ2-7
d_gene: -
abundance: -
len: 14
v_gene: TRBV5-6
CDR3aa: CASRDRDKDYEQYF
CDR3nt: TGTGCCAGCCGAGACCGGGACAAGGACTACGAGCAGTACTTC

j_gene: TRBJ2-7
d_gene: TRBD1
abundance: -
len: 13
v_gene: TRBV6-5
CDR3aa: CASSYSTGAEQYF
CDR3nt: TGTGCCAGCAGTTATAGTACAGGGGCCGAGCAGTACTTC

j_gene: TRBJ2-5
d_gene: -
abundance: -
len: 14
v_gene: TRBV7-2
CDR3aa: CASSLNRGWETQYF
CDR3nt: TGTGCCAGCAGCTTGAATCGGGGATGGGAGACCCAGTACTTC

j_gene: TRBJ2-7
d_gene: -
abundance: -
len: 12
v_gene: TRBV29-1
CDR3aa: CSVEDPGYEQYF
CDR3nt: TGCAGCGTTGAAGATCCAGGTTACGAGCAGTACTTC

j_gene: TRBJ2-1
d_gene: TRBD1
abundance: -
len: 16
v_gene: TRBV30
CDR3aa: CAWEFMWTGSENEQFF
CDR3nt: TGTGCCTGGGAGTTTATGTGGACAGGGTCAGAAAATGAGCAGTTCTTC

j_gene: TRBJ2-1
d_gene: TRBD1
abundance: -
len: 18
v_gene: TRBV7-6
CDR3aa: CASSLWPSGTGPYNEQFF
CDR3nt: TGTGCCAGCAGCTTATGGCCCTCGGGGACAGGGCCCTACAATGAGCAGTTCTTC

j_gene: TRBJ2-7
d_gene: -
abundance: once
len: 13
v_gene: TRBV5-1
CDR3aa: CASSLVQGYEQYF
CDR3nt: TGCGCCAGCAGCTTGGTCCAGGGCTACGAGCAGTACTTC

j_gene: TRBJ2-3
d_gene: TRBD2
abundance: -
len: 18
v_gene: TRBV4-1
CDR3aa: CASSQDLVTSRFTDTQYF
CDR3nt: TGCGCCAGCAGCCAAGATCTCGTGACTAGCCGATTCACAGATACGCAGTATTTT

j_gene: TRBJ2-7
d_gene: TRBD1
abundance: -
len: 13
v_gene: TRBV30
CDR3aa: CAWSPGTGYEQYF
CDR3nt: TGTGCCTGGAGCCCAGGGACAGGCTACGAGCAGTACTTC

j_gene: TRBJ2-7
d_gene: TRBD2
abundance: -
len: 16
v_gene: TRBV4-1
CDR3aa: CASSQDGSGLASEQYF
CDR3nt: TGCGCCAGCAGCCAAGATGGTTCGGGACTAGCATCCGAGCAGTACTTC

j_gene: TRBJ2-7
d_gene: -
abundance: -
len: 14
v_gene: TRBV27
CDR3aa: CASSWGDRAYEQYF
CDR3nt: TGTGCCAGCAGCTGGGGGGACAGAGCCTACGAGCAGTACTTC

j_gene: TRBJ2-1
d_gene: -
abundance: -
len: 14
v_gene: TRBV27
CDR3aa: CASRAGWPGNEQFF
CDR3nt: TGTGCCAGCAGAGCGGGTTGGCCGGGCAATGAGCAGTTCTTC

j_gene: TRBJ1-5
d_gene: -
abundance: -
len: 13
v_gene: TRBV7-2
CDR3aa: CASSPGQHQPQHF
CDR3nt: TGTGCCAGCAGTCCCGGACAGCATCAGCCCCAGCATTTT

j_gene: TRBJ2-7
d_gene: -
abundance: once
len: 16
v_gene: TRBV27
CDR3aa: CASSLSFRTAGYEQYF
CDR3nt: TGTGCCAGCAGTTTATCGTTCAGAACGGCAGGCTACGAGCAGTACTTC

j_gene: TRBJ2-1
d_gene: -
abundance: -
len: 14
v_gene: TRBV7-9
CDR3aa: CASSLGAGDDEQFF
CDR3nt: TGTGCCAGCAGCTTAGGGGCGGGCGACGATGAGCAGTTCTTC

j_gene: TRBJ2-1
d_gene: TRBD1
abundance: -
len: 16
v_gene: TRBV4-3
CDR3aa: CASSQDGQGPYNEQFF
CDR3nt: TGCGCCAGCAGCCAAGATGGACAGGGCCCTTACAATGAGCAGTTCTTC

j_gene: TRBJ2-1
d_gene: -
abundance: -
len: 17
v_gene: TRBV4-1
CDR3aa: CASSQDWRQATYNEQFF
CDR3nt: TGCGCCAGCAGCCAAGATTGGAGACAGGCAACCTACAATGAGCAGTTCTTC

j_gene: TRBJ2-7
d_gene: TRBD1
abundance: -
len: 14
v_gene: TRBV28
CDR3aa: CASSLGGETYEQYF
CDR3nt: TGTGCCAGCAGCTTAGGGGGCGAAACCTACGAGCAGTACTTC

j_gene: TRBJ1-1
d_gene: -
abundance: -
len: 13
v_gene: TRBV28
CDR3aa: CASRSIQGTEAFF
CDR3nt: TGTGCCAGCAGATCGATACAGGGTACTGAAGCTTTCTTT

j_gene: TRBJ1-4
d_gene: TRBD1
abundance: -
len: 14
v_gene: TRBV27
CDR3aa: CASSLTGSWEKLFF
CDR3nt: TGTGCCAGCAGTTTGACAGGGAGTTGGGAAAAACTGTTTTTT

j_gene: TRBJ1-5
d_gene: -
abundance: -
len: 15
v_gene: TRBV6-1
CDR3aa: CASSEARRFNQPQHF
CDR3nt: TGTGCCAGCAGTGAAGCAAGGAGGTTTAATCAGCCCCAGCATTTT

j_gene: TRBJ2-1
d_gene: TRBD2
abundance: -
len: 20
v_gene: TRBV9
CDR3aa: CASSNTLGTSGGYSYNEQFF
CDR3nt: TGTGCCAGCAGCAACACACTTGGGACTAGCGGGGGGTACTCCTACAATGAGCAGTTCTTC

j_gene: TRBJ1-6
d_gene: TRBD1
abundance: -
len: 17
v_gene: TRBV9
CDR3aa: CASSVRGGTAPNSPLHF
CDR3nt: TGTGCCAGCAGCGTACGTGGGGGGACAGCTCCCAATTCACCCCTCCACTTT

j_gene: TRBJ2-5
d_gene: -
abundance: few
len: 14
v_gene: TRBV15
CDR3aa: CATSRDRGSETQYF
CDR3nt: TGTGCCACCAGCAGAGACAGGGGAAGCGAGACCCAGTACTTC

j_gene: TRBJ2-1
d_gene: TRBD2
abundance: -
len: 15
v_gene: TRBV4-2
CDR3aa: CASSRLAGEGNEQFF
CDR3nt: TGTGCCAGCAGCCGACTAGCGGGAGAAGGAAATGAGCAGTTCTTC

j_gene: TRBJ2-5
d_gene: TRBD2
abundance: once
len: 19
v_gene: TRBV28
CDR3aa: CASSLVLAGGPGVAETQYF
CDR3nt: TGTGCCAGCAGTTTGGTGCTAGCGGGAGGGCCCGGTGTGGCAGAGACCCAGTACTTC

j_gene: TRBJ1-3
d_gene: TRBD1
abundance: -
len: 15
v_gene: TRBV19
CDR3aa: CASSITGVSGNTIYF
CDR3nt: TGTGCCAGTAGTATCACAGGGGTGAGCGGAAACACCATATATTTT